Detailed here is one TCR beta chain. The target antigen is unknown. Compared with germline, one end of the junction differs, possibly owing to a read error. Only in-frame clones appear in the TCRdb table, and some are missing; sequencing was by immunoSEQ multiplex PCR. Here the sample spans 160,000 or so clones, over 70% being singletons. The CDR3 contains 15 residues. Per the germline V gene, CDR1 is MDHEN and CDR2 is SYDVKM. The entry originates in a study of T cell responses to AZD1222 COVID-19 vaccine. Findings and limits, study-wide: Spike was spanned by vaccine-associated CD4 TCRs, with dominance at 160-218 and 743-854. Only a handful of AZD1222 recipients, six or seven in all, had baseline seropositivity.

Samples with a second dose at about 4 or about 12 weeks were pooled together. The source material was peripheral blood, sampled 28 days after the second AZD1222 dose. The chain uses TRBV28 and TRBJ1-5, with a tentative D call TRBD1 (5 bases). The clonotype was recovered from an adult who received the AZD1222 COVID-19 vaccine. DNA of the CDR3: TGTGCCAGCAGTCCTCAGGGTCAAGGCAATCAGCCCCGGCATTTT. Translation: CASSPQGQGNQPRHF. The entire variable domain, with the rest obtained from reference TRBV28 and TRBJ1-5, is as follows: DVKVTQSSRYLVKRTGEKVFLECVQDMDHENMFWYRQDPGLGLRLIYFSYDVKMKEKGDIPEGYSVSREKKERFSLILESASTNQTSMYLCASSPQGQGNQPRHFGDGTRLSIL.